These T cell receptor beta chains were read from a single sample in a study of blood T cells in healthy people across ages. TCRdb itself ran the 5' RACE reads through MiXCR, one entry per CDR3 protein. The data show 1.5 million or so distinct CDR3 sequences, roughly 40% seen once. The source material was blood. The receptor set was obtained from a woman aged 18-35 years in good health. Both conserved end residues are part of each CDR3. Fields, in order: D gene, clone size, J gene, V gene, CDR3 DNA, CDR3 protein. The D gene is left open where the match is weak. Rows give clone size only sometimes, using once, few, many, or a class for an expanded clone.

TRBD2 | NA | TRBJ2-2 | TRBV5-1 | TGCGCCAGCAGCTTGGGGCGACTAGCGGGGACCACCGGGGAGCTGTTTTTT | CASSLGRLAGTTGELFF
NA | once | TRBJ2-5 | TRBV6-5 | TGTGCCAGCAGTACCCAAATAGCGGAGCAAGAGACCCAGTACTTC | CASSTQIAEQETQYF
NA | NA | TRBJ1-2 | TRBV20-1 | TGCAGTGCTGGGGCGGGCTACTATGGCTACACCTTC | CSAGAGYYGYTF
NA | few | TRBJ2-5 | TRBV20-1 | TGCAGTGCTAGCGGGGGAAGGCAAGAGACCCAGTACTTC | CSASGGRQETQYF
NA | NA | TRBJ1-1 | TRBV6-6 | TGTGCCAGCGAACGGGTACAGAACACTGAAGCTTTCTTT | CASERVQNTEAFF
TRBD1 | NA | TRBJ2-1 | TRBV14 | TGTGCCAGCAGCCCGCCCGTAGGCAGGGGGAATGAGCAGTTCTTC | CASSPPVGRGNEQFF
NA | few | TRBJ2-1 | TRBV11-3 | TGTGCCAGCAGCTTAGAGCTAGGTCCGAGTTATGAGCAGTTCTTC | CASSLELGPSYEQFF
NA | NA | TRBJ2-1 | TRBV18 | TGTGCCAGCTCACAGGTCTCGCAAGAGACCCAGTTCTTC | CASSQVSQETQFF
TRBD2 | few | TRBJ2-7 | TRBV20-1 | TGCAGTGCTGGTAGCGGGGGGAGCTCCTACGAGCAGTACTTC | CSAGSGGSSYEQYF
NA | few | TRBJ2-2 | TRBV4-1 | TGCGCCAGCAGCCAACCCACAGGGTTGGGAACCGGGGAGCTGTTTTTT | CASSQPTGLGTGELFF
TRBD2 | NA | TRBJ2-1 | TRBV9 | TGTGCCAGCAGCGTAGGGATTAGCGGGGGGGCCAATGAGCAGTTCTTC | CASSVGISGGANEQFF
NA | few | TRBJ2-1 | TRBV29-1 | TGCAGCGCAATGGACACTACAGCTCGCGATGAGCAGTTCTTC | CSAMDTTARDEQFF
NA | NA | TRBJ2-4 | TRBV29-1 | TGCAGCGTTGAGGCTGCCTCGGGGATTCAGTACTTC | CSVEAASGIQYF
NA | few | TRBJ2-2 | TRBV15 | TGTGCCACCAGCGAGAAGGGGCTCGACACCGGGGAGCTGTTTTTT | CATSEKGLDTGELFF
NA | NA | TRBJ1-1 | TRBV4-1 | TGCACCAGCAGCCCGTCCGGACAGACTTACGAGAGCACTGAAGCTTTCTTT | CTSSPSGQTYESTEAFF
NA | once | TRBJ1-1 | TRBV10-3 | TGTGCCATCAGTGAGTCTTCAGACATGATAAACACTGAAGCTTTCTTT | CAISESSDMINTEAFF
TRBD2 | NA | TRBJ2-7 | TRBV7-9 | TGTGCCAGCAGCTTAGCGTTAGCGGGAGGGCCCTACGAGCAGTACTTC | CASSLALAGGPYEQYF
TRBD1 | NA | TRBJ2-1 | TRBV6-5 | TGTGCCAGCAGTCTAACCGGGACAGGGGTTAACAATGAGCAGTTCTTC | CASSLTGTGVNNEQFF
NA | few | TRBJ2-4 | TRBV21-1 | TGTGCCAGCAGCATACATAGTCTAGCCAAAAACATTCAGTACTTC | CASSIHSLAKNIQYF
TRBD2 | NA | TRBJ2-1 | TRBV12-3/TRBV12-4 | TGTGCCAGCAGTAGGCGGGGGGGCCAGGGTGAGCAGTTCTTC | CASSRRGGQGEQFF
TRBD1 | few | TRBJ2-7 | TRBV3-1 | TGTGCCAGCAGCCAAGTAAATACAGGGGGCTCTGGAGAGCAGTACTTC | CASSQVNTGGSGEQYF
TRBD1 | NA | TRBJ2-5 | TRBV4-1 | TGCGCCAGCAGCCGCTCCTCCGGGACAGTAGAGACCCAGTACTTC | CASSRSSGTVETQYF
NA | NA | TRBJ1-5 | TRBV2 | TGTGCCAGCAGTGACAGCGGACATAGCAATCAGCCCCAGCATTTT | CASSDSGHSNQPQHF
TRBD1 | NA | TRBJ1-2 | TRBV20-1 | TGCAGTGCTAGTCAGCAGGGGGGTTCTCTCGGCTACACCTTC | CSASQQGGSLGYTF
TRBD2 | NA | TRBJ2-1 | TRBV20-1 | TGCAGTGCTAGGTCGCTAGCGGGAGGACCGAGCTCCTACAATGAGCAGTTCTTC | CSARSLAGGPSSYNEQFF
NA | few | TRBJ2-2 | TRBV6-5 | TGTGCCAGCAGTTACGTAGTAGCCGGGGAGCTGTTTTTT | CASSYVVAGELFF
TRBD2 | NA | TRBJ2-7 | TRBV20-1 | TGCAGCGCTCCTACGTCTAGCGGGGGGCGGGAGGGGTACGAGCAGTACTTC | CSAPTSSGGREGYEQYF
TRBD1 | few | TRBJ2-1 | TRBV12-3/TRBV12-4 | TGTGCCAGCAGTTTCCCAAGGGACAGGGGAACCCACGAGCAGTTCTTC | CASSFPRDRGTHEQFF
NA | NA | TRBJ2-5 | TRBV2 | TGTGCCAGCAGTCGAGGGATTGGAATAGAGACCCAGTACTTC | CASSRGIGIETQYF
NA | NA | TRBJ1-2 | TRBV4-1 | TGCGCCAGCAGCCAAGAGGGGAGGGTTGCTACCTGGGGCTACACCTTC | CASSQEGRVATWGYTF
NA | NA | TRBJ1-1 | TRBV20-1 | TGCAGTGCTAGATCCTTTCTAGGAGCTGAAGCTTTCTTT | CSARSFLGAEAFF
NA | few | TRBJ2-3 | TRBV9 | TGTGCCAGCAGCGGGAACGAGGGCACAGATACGCAGTATTTT | CASSGNEGTDTQYF
NA | NA | TRBJ2-4 | TRBV21-1 | TGTGCCAGCTCAAACAGGTGCCTTCTAGCCAAAAACATTCAGTACTTC | CASSNRCLLAKNIQYF
TRBD2 | few | TRBJ2-5 | TRBV7-2 | TGTGCCAGCAGCTCAACTAGCGGGGGGGTAAAGGAGACCCAGTACTTC | CASSSTSGGVKETQYF
NA | NA | TRBJ1-4 | TRBV12-5 | TGTGCTAGTGCCATTTCTTCGGGACAAGTTAATGAAAAACTGTTTTTT | CASAISSGQVNEKLFF